This T cell receptor beta chain originates from a study of shared clonotypes between healthy human individuals. Across the whole study: Each donor's CD8 memory used one plate, CD8 naive two, each CD4 subset three. Overall study findings and caveats: Shared across a handful of donors were about 4.8% of the naive CD4 clonotypes.

All donors qualified as healthy HIV-negative adults and had experienced no recent acute infections or vaccinations. On this clone: As yet, its antigen is unknown.

This was a deep-level run. Sequencing used immunoSEQ multiplex PCR; TCRdb keeps in-frame clones, though not all of them. The repertoire holds roughly 1 million clones, with under 80% as singletons. The CDR3 length is 13 residues. The germline CDR1 and CDR2 sequences are WSHSY and SAAADI. Trimming pared 4 bases from V and 6 bases from J, leaving 13 bases between. The chain has TRBV10-2 and TRBJ2-7, with D possibly being TRBD1 (5 bases). The clonotype comes from a man aged 18 to 30 in good health. Sequencing was carried out using memory CD4+ T cells sorted from blood. Subset noted: CD45RA-negative fraction. The CDR3 spells CASSGTGQGEQYF. DNA of the CDR3: TGCGCCAGCAGTGGCACAGGTCAAGGCGAGCAGTACTTC.